The next 30 T cell receptor beta chains were all read from a single sample in a study of shared clonotypes between healthy human individuals. The repertoire was sequenced with immunoSEQ multiplex PCR; TCRdb's copy has only in-frame clones and lacks some. The data show 1.5 million to 2.5 million clones, over 85% seen once. Naive CD8 cells comprised CD45RO-negative, CCR7-positively selected cells, excluding terminally differentiated effector memory CD45RA+ cells. Material for sequencing was naive CD8+ T cells sorted from blood. These receptors all stem from a man aged 18 to 29 in good health.

The CDR3 loop reads CASSQAKTGGTNSPLHF. The CDR3, as DNA: TGCGCCAGCAGCCAAGCAAAAACAGGGGGCACTAATTCACCCCTCCACTTT. This rearrangement joins TRBV4-1 to TRBJ1-6; 9 bases are a match to TRBD1. CDR1 MGHRA and CDR2 YSYEKL come from the germline V gene. The CDR3 loop spans 17 amino acids. The junction had 7 bases not matched to a gene; V was cut back by 1 base and J by 6 bases.

This clone came up once. The rearrangement joins TRBV7-9 to TRBJ2-5, with 8 nucleotides matching TRBD2. The J call may be wrong; the DNA end is better matched by TRBJ2-7. The CDR3 totals 16 residues. Germline lookup yields CDR1 SEHNR and CDR2 FQNEAQ (reference sequence). For the CDR3, the DNA is TGTGCCAGCAGCTTAGAAACTAGCGGAACCTCCTACGAGCAGTACTTC. Its protein is CASSLETSGTSYEQYF.

V gene TRBV9 combines with J gene TRBJ2-5; D not resolved. V gave up 3 bases and J gave up 2 bases, with 11 bases separating them. Per the germline V gene, CDR1 is SGDLS and CDR2 is YYNGEE. The CDR3 is 14 residues long. The CDR3 coding sequence is TGTGCCAGCAGCGCCCCCCAGAGGCAAGAGACCCAGTACTTC. Its translation is CASSAPQRQETQYF.

This clone was seen just once. The chain uses TRBV29-1 and TRBJ2-5; the match to TRBD1 covers 8 bases. Germline V gene lookup returns CDR1 SQVTM and CDR2 ANQGSEA. The J segment lost 11 bases and the V segment lost 6 bases, leaving 8 bases of the junction unmatched. The CDR3 is 11 residues long. DNA of the CDR3: TGCAGCGTGGAACAGGGGGGTGAGCAGTACTTC. Protein product: CSVEQGGEQYF.

V gene TRBV2 combines with J gene TRBJ2-7; TRBD2 matches at 9 bases. V shed 7 bases and J 2 bases; nucleotides not matched to a gene: 12. The CDR3 contains 16 residues. Germline CDR1 reads SNHLY; CDR2 reads FYNNEI. The chain's CDR3 is CASNLAASGITYEQYF. The CDR3 DNA sequence: TGTGCCAGCAATTTAGCGGCTAGCGGGATTACCTACGAGCAGTACTTC.

With respect to this clone: Other nucleotide sequences from this sample produce the same CDR3. This chain links TRBV11-2 with TRBJ2-7; D gene ambiguous. Trimming cost V 1 base and J 6 bases, with 7 bases left between them. This CDR3 is built from 12 residues. Per germline, CDR1 SGHAT and CDR2 FQNNGV. The CDR3 DNA is TGTGCCAGCAGCTTAGGCCCCGGCGAGCAGTACTTC. As protein: CASSLGPGEQYF.

The rearrangement joins TRBV11-3 to TRBJ2-1; 8 bases match TRBD1. The CDR3 is 14 residues long. V lost 4 bases, J lost 8 bases, and 7 bases stayed unmatched. Germline CDR1 reads SGHNT; CDR2 reads YENEEA. The CDR3 DNA is TGTGCCAGCAGCTCCAGGGGGCGCGCTCATGAGCAGTTCTTC. As protein: CASSSRGRAHEQFF.

The rearrangement links TRBV7-9 to TRBJ2-3; D is ambiguous. V lost 2 bases and J 2 bases, leaving 8 bases between the germline ends. Germline V gene lookup returns CDR1 SEHNR and CDR2 FQNEAQ (reference sequence). There are 14 residues in the CDR3. CDR3 bases: TGTGCCAGCAGCTTAATCCTAACCACAGATACGCAGTATTTT. Encoded protein: CASSLILTTDTQYF.

Notes on this clone: Other nucleotide sequences in the sample specify the same CDR3. In nucleotides, the CDR3 is TGTGCCAGCAGTTTGGGGGAGAACACTGAAGCTTTCTTT. This gives the protein CASSLGENTEAFF. The rearrangement joins TRBV27 to TRBJ1-1; TRBD1 is a possible D gene (5 bases). The CDR3 runs to 13 residues. Germline V gene lookup returns CDR1 MNHEY and CDR2 SMNVEV (reference sequence). V gave up 3 bases and J gave up 1 base, with 6 bases separating them.

The genes are TRBV27 and TRBJ2-5, with TRBD1 matching 9 bases. The CDR3 extends over 14 amino acids. The V gene's germline CDR1 is MNHEY and CDR2 SMNVEV (reference sequence). Losses at the gene ends were 5 bases for V and 3 bases for J; bases not matched to a gene: 4. CDR3 nucleotide sequence: TGTGCCAGCAGTAAAGGGACAGGGAAAGAGACCCAGTACTTC. Its translation: CASSKGTGKETQYF.

This clone was seen once. The rearrangement joins TRBV5-1 to TRBJ1-2, with 8 bases identical to TRBD1. Losses at the gene ends were 4 bases for V and 6 bases for J; bases not matched to a gene: 5. Germline CDR1 and CDR2: SGHRS and YFSETQ. The CDR3 length is 13 residues. The CDR3 nucleotides are TGCGCCAGCAGCGGACAGGGTAAAGATGGCTACACCTTC. The encoded protein is CASSGQGKDGYTF.

The V gene is TRBV27, the J gene TRBJ2-2, with a tentative D call TRBD2 (7 bases). The CDR3 runs 17 residues. V was pared by 2 bases and J by 0 bases, with 13 bases between. CDR1 is MNHEY and CDR2 is SMNVEV in the germline V gene (reference sequence). CDR3 in amino acids: CASSLLGGGPNTGELFF. The CDR3, as DNA: TGTGCCAGCAGTTTACTGGGCGGGGGCCCGAACACCGGGGAGCTGTTTTTT.

The chain employs TRBV10-2 and TRBJ2-7; a possible D gene is TRBD1 (6 bases). This CDR3 comprises 17 residues. V was cut by 3 bases and J by 2 bases, with 20 bases left in between. Per germline, CDR1 WSHSY and CDR2 SAAADI. The CDR3 nucleotides read TGCGCCAGCAGTGATCTTCCGGGACAAAAGAGAGCCTACGAGCAGTACTTC. It is translated as CASSDLPGQKRAYEQYF.

The chain carries TRBV6-5 and TRBJ2-1; maybe TRBD2 (7 bases). The CDR3 length is 14 residues. The V end was cut by 5 bases, the J end by 7 bases, with 15 bases between. Germline V gives CDR1 MNHEY, CDR2 SVGAGI. The CDR3: CASSTSGRGNEQFF. The CDR3 DNA follows: TGTGCCAGCAGTACCTCGGGGAGGGGGAATGAGCAGTTCTTC.

The genes are TRBV27 and TRBJ2-7, with 7 bases fitting TRBD1. The CDR3 totals 14 residues. The germline V gene has CDR1 MNHEY and CDR2 SMNVEV (reference sequence). V was pared by 5 bases and J by 1 base, with 5 bases of the junction left unmatched. The CDR3 region has the DNA TGTGCCAGCAGTGTTAGGGGGCGATCCTACGAGCAGTACTTC. It yields the protein CASSVRGRSYEQYF.

Here the CDR3 DNA reads TGTGCCAGCAGCGACCGGACAGGACAAGAGACCCAGTACTTC. This translates into CASSDRTGQETQYF. This chain links TRBV9 with TRBJ2-5; 7 positions agree with TRBD1. In germline, CDR1 is SGDLS, CDR2 YYNGEE. This CDR3 is 14 amino acids long. V was pared by 3 bases and J by 2 bases, with 4 bases of the junction left unmatched.

This clone was observed once. The chain has TRBV4-3 and TRBJ1-2; D call uncertain. The CDR3 runs to 15 residues. Germline CDR1 reads LGHNA; CDR2 reads YSLEER. V was clipped by 0 bases and J by 1 base, with 9 bases between them. CDR3 residues: CASSQEFRINYGYTF. In DNA form, the CDR3 reads TGCGCCAGCAGCCAAGAGTTTCGGATTAACTATGGCTACACCTTC.

In this sample, this clone turned up once. The chain employs TRBV4-3 and TRBJ2-7, with 8 bases aligning to TRBD2. Germline CDR1 reads LGHNA; CDR2 reads YSLEER. Trimming at V came to 2 bases and at J to 2 bases, leaving 2 bases not matched to a gene. There are 14 residues in the CDR3. The CDR3 reads CASSQTSGPYEQYF. The CDR3 coding sequence is TGCGCCAGCAGCCAAACTAGCGGCCCCTACGAGCAGTACTTC.

The chain links TRBV5-6 to TRBJ2-3; possibly TRBD1 for D (5 bases). CDR1 and CDR2 from the germline V gene are SGHDT and YYEEEE. The V end lost 0 bases, the J end lost 4 bases, and 15 bases lay between the germline ends. This CDR3 comprises 16 residues. CDR3 amino acids: CASSLGAQGHADTQYF. Here the CDR3 DNA reads TGTGCCAGCAGCTTGGGGGCGCAGGGTCACGCAGATACGCAGTATTTT.

The V gene is TRBV27, the J gene TRBJ2-5, with TRBD2 matching 9 bases. The V gene's germline CDR1 is MNHEY and CDR2 SMNVEV (reference sequence). Trimming took 0 bases from V and 5 from J; bases not matched to a gene: 4. The CDR3 has 15 residues. The CDR3 reads CASSLSAGGKETQYF. The CDR3 bases are TGTGCCAGCAGTTTATCGGCGGGAGGGAAGGAGACCCAGTACTTC.

The chain carries TRBV9 and TRBJ1-2, with 10 bases lining up with TRBD1. Germline CDR1 reads SGDLS; CDR2 reads YYNGEE. Germline trimming cut 3 bases from V and 8 bases from J; bases unmatched to any gene: 4. The CDR3 contains 13 residues. The CDR3 region has the DNA TGTGCCAGCAGCGGACAGGGGGCGGGAGGCTACACCTTC. Protein sequence: CASSGQGAGGYTF.

The rearrangement uses TRBV28 and TRBJ2-5; D not certain. The CDR3 has 13 residues. V lost 3 bases, J lost 5 bases, and 10 bases lay in between. In germline, CDR1 is MDHEN, CDR2 SYDVKM. The CDR3 loop is CASSLVQWETQYF. In DNA form, the CDR3 reads TGTGCCAGCAGTTTGGTGCAGTGGGAGACCCAGTACTTC.

The rearrangement links TRBV10-3 to TRBJ1-2; D not resolved. Germline V CDR1 and CDR2: ENHRY, SYGVKD. V was shortened by 2 bases and J by 0 bases, with 7 bases between the two germline ends. The CDR3 spans 14 residues. The CDR3 DNA sequence: TGTGCCATCAGTGAGGAGATAGCTAACTATGGCTACACCTTC. It translates to CAISEEIANYGYTF.

The rearrangement uses TRBV28 and TRBJ2-5; maybe TRBD2 (7 bases). Germline V gives CDR1 MDHEN, CDR2 SYDVKM. The CDR3 contains 16 residues. V shed 1 base and J shed 4 bases, with 16 bases lying between them. The CDR3 region is CASSLLGGRGSETQYF. DNA for the CDR3: TGTGCCAGCAGTTTATTGGGGGGGCGCGGTTCAGAGACCCAGTACTTC.

This chain uses TRBV6-1 with TRBJ2-1; D is uncertain. This CDR3 comprises 16 residues. Germline CDR1 MNHNS, CDR2 SASEGT. Trimming took off 4 bases at V and 5 bases at J, with 18 bases between the two ends. In nucleotides, the CDR3 is TGTGCCAGCAGTGTCCTAGAGCTAGGCGAGGACAATGAGCAGTTCTTC. Protein product: CASSVLELGEDNEQFF.

J is TRBJ2-3 and V is TRBV7-2; tentative D call: TRBD2 (5 bases). CDR3 length: 18 residues. Germline CDR1 is SGHTA and CDR2 is FQGNSA. V was cut by 4 bases and J by 4 bases, with 24 bases left in between. Written as DNA, the CDR3 is TGTGCCAGCAGCTCCGGTTGGGGTGGACGGATGGAGGCAGATACGCAGTATTTT. Translation: CASSSGWGGRMEADTQYF. The complete variable domain, with remaining parts taken from reference TRBV7-2 and TRBJ2-3, reads GAGVSQSPSNKVTEKGKDVELRCDPISGHTALYWYRQSLGQGLEFLIYFQGNSAPDKSGLPSDRFSAERTGGSVSTLTIQRTQQEDSAVYLCASSSGWGGRMEADTQYFGPGTRLTVL.

Here the CDR3 reads CASWAGLFNEQFF. In DNA, the CDR3 is TGTGCCAGCTGGGCGGGGTTGTTCAATGAGCAGTTCTTC. J is TRBJ2-1 and V is TRBV2; a possible D gene is TRBD2 (6 bases). V was cut by 8 bases and J by 6 bases, with 14 bases left in between. CDR3 length: 13 residues. Germline values: CDR1 SNHLY, CDR2 FYNNEI.

The chain is built from TRBV4-3 and TRBJ2-2; 7 bases are a match to TRBD2. Looked up from germline, CDR1 is LGHNA and CDR2 is YSLEER. The V segment lost 1 base and the J segment 0 bases; nucleotides outside the gene matches: 2. This CDR3 contains 16 residues. The CDR3 DNA is TGCGCCAGCAGCCAAGTAGGACTAGCGAACACCGGGGAGCTGTTTTTT. Its protein product is CASSQVGLANTGELFF.

The V gene is TRBV5-4, the J gene TRBJ2-7; tentatively, D is TRBD2 (5 bases). CDR3 length: 14 amino acids. Germline V gene data show CDR1 as SGHNT and CDR2 as YYREEE (reference sequence). Trimming removed 2 bases from V and 5 bases from J, with 14 bases in between. CDR3: CASSFSGNTNEQYF. DNA of the CDR3: TGTGCCAGCAGCTTTTCGGGAAACACTAACGAGCAGTACTTC.

The chain links TRBV11-2 to TRBJ2-3, with D unclear. This CDR3 has 12 residues. Germline loops: CDR1 SGHAT, CDR2 FQNNGV. V was shortened by 0 bases and J by 8 bases, with 6 bases between the two germline ends. The CDR3 DNA reads TGTGCCAGCAGCTTAGAAGTGGCTACGCAGTATTTT. Amino acid sequence: CASSLEVATQYF.